Following are 17 T cell receptor beta chains from one sample sequenced in a study of human T cells and chemical hapten exposure. TCRdb re-called the RACE reads with MiXCR, one entry per CDR3 protein. The repertoire consists of tens of thousands of distinct CDR3 sequences, with 10% occurring once and the leading ten covering around 5%. The time point is: patch test 2, 6 weeks after DPC sensitization. Treatment in this sample: therapeutic diphenylcyclopropenone sensitization with weekly scalp DPC. The specimen was whole blood, collected in connection with sensitization to the hapten diphenylcyclopropenone (DPC). The receptors come from a woman between 50 and 59 years old with alopecia areata. Some clones in this sample may be carry-over from other donors' samples.

In its sample, this clonotype was seen many times. This chain uses TRBV7-2 with TRBJ2-5; D is ambiguous. The CDR3 totals 16 residues. Germline V gene sequence: CDR1 SGHTA, CDR2 FQGNSA. Trimming removed 5 bases at V and 4 bases at J, with 20 bases between. CDR3 in DNA: TGTGCCAGCAGCCAAAGTTCCCCGGCAAGAGGAGAGACCCAGTACTTC. Protein product: CASSQSSPARGETQYF.

This clonotype was seen a handful of times. The rearrangement links TRBV5-6 to TRBJ1-1; D not resolved. The V end lost 0 bases, the J end lost 4 bases, and 7 bases lay between the germline ends. Germline CDR1 and CDR2: SGHDT and YYEEEE. CDR3 length: 13 amino acids. The DNA for the CDR3 is TGTGCCAGCAGCTTGGAAAGACTCACTGAAGCTTTCTTT. It is translated as CASSLERLTEAFF.

The V call is TRBV9, the J call TRBJ2-7; 9 nucleotides agree with TRBD2. CDR3 length: 17 residues. CDR1 SGDLS and CDR2 YYNGEE come from the germline V gene. Germline trimming cut 2 bases from V and 0 bases from J; bases unmatched to any gene: 9. CDR3: CASSVHAGGGPSYEQYF. CDR3 coding DNA: TGTGCCAGCAGCGTTCACGCGGGAGGGGGCCCCTCCTACGAGCAGTACTTC. The variable domain in full, with the rest retrieved from reference TRBV9 and TRBJ2-7, is DSGVTQTPKHLITATGQRVTLRCSPRSGDLSVYWYQQSLDQGLQFLIQYYNGEERAKGNILERFSAQQFPDLHSELNLSSLELGDSALYFCASSVHAGGGPSYEQYFGPGTRLTVT.

This clonotype was recorded many times. This chain joins TRBV3-1 and TRBJ2-1; D call uncertain. The CDR3 loop spans 17 amino acids. The germline gives CDR1 LGHDT, CDR2 YNNKEL (reference sequence). The germline V and J ends were trimmed by 1 base and 0 bases, with 13 bases remaining between them. The CDR3, as DNA: TGTGCCAGCAGCCAAGTGTTCCTAGGAAGCTCCTACAATGAGCAGTTCTTC. Protein: CASSQVFLGSSYNEQFF.

This clonotype was counted at least ten times. The J gene is TRBJ2-7, the V gene TRBV5-4, with D unresolved. CDR3 length: 13 residues. V dropped 2 bases and J dropped 6 bases, with 12 bases sitting between them. The V gene's germline CDR1 is SGHNT and CDR2 YYREEE (reference sequence). The chain's CDR3 is CASSFMSGGEQYF. CDR3 DNA: TGTGCCAGCAGCTTTATGTCGGGTGGCGAGCAGTACTTC.

This clonotype was recorded a few times. The chain uses TRBV11-2 and TRBJ2-7; 9 nucleotides agree with TRBD1. This CDR3 has 15 residues. In germline, CDR1 is SGHAT, CDR2 FQNNGV. V shed 5 bases, J shed 2 bases, and the junction held 7 bases outside the gene matches. CDR3 in amino acids: CASSPVGTGPYEQYF. CDR3 DNA sequence: TGTGCCAGCAGCCCAGTGGGGACAGGGCCCTACGAGCAGTACTTC.

This clonotype was detected ten times or more. The chain couples TRBV18 to TRBJ2-3; 11 nucleotides align to TRBD2. The CDR3 loop spans 17 amino acids. V dropped 2 bases and J dropped 3; count of bases not matched to a gene: 7. The germline gives CDR1 KGHSH, CDR2 LQKENI. The CDR3 nucleotides are TGTGCCAGCTCACCATCCCTAGCGGGAGGAAAAACAGATACGCAGTATTTT. Translating gives CASSPSLAGGKTDTQYF.

This chain joins TRBV7-6 and TRBJ2-2, with a weak D call TRBD1 (5 bases). The V end was cut by 5 bases, the J end by 6 bases, with 16 bases between. The CDR3 totals 15 residues. Germline values: CDR1 SGHVS, CDR2 FNYEAQ. CDR3 sequence: CASSVRQPSAGELFF. In DNA, the CDR3 is TGTGCCAGCAGCGTCAGACAGCCTTCGGCCGGGGAGCTGTTTTTT.

This clonotype was detected only a few times. The rearrangement uses TRBV7-9 and TRBJ2-7; either TRBD1 or TRBD2 may fit D (5 bases each). The CDR3 contains 14 residues. Between the trimmed V and J ends, which lost 6 bases and 6 bases, there was a span of 18 bases. Germline V gene lookup returns CDR1 SEHNR and CDR2 FQNEAQ (reference sequence). The CDR3 DNA reads as TGTGCCAGCAGGAGGGGACGTGCTCCTACCGAGCAGTACTTC. It encodes CASRRGRAPTEQYF.

This rearrangement joins TRBV5-1 to TRBJ1-2, with unresolved D. Germline lookup yields CDR1 SGHRS and CDR2 YFSETQ. The ends were cut back, 2 bases at V and 7 bases at J, with 18 bases in the middle. The CDR3 spans 15 residues. CDR3 region: CASSFNLARDGGYTF. The DNA for the CDR3 is TGCGCCAGCAGCTTCAACCTCGCCCGGGATGGTGGCTACACCTTC.

Many counts were recorded for this clonotype. The rearrangement joins TRBV20-1 to TRBJ1-2, with D unresolved. Germline V gene data show CDR1 as DFQATT and CDR2 as SNEGSKA (reference sequence). This CDR3 comprises 18 residues. Trimming cost V 1 base and J 0 bases, with 21 bases left between them. The CDR3 loop is CSARAPRERGGSNYGYTF. The CDR3 nucleotides are TGCAGTGCTAGAGCACCCCGAGAACGAGGCGGATCTAACTATGGCTACACCTTC.

The table lists this clonotype with many counts. J is TRBJ2-1 and V is TRBV6-5; 7 nucleotides line up with TRBD1. The V and J ends lost 7 bases and 9 bases, in that order; junction bases with no gene match: 9. The CDR3 loop spans 13 amino acids. Germline lookup yields CDR1 MNHEY and CDR2 SVGAGI. This chain's CDR3 is CASTRQGSSEQFF. CDR3 sequence (DNA): TGTGCCAGCACGAGACAGGGCTCGAGTGAGCAGTTCTTC.

This clonotype occurred a few times. J is TRBJ1-6 and V is TRBV11-2; the match to TRBD1 covers 9 bases. Germline loops: CDR1 SGHAT, CDR2 FQNNGV. There are 17 residues in the CDR3. V gave up 5 bases and J gave up 6 bases; unmatched junction bases: 11. The CDR3 DNA reads TGTGCCAGCAGCCCGTGGGACAGGGCAAGAATTAATTCACCCCTCCACTTT. This translates into CASSPWDRARINSPLHF.

In its sample, this clonotype was seen many times. CDR3 nucleotide sequence: TGTGCCATCAAACCGGCACTAGGCGAGCAGTACTTC. Translated, it gives CAIKPALGEQYF. The V call is TRBV10-3, the J call TRBJ2-7; weak D call: TRBD2 (5 bases). V was clipped by 7 bases and J by 6 bases, with 13 bases between them. The CDR3 is made up of 12 amino acids. Germline values: CDR1 ENHRY, CDR2 SYGVKD.

This clonotype was seen repeatedly, ten times or more. CDR3 bases: TGTGCCATCAGTGGGGCTCAGGGGGAGCTGTTTTTT. Its translation: CAISGAQGELFF. This rearrangement joins TRBV10-3 to TRBJ2-2, with no clear D. This CDR3 region has 12 residues. Trimming left V 4 bases short and J 8 bases short, with 8 bases between. Germline V gene data show CDR1 as ENHRY and CDR2 as SYGVKD.

The V call is TRBV29-1, the J call TRBJ2-7; D may be TRBD1 or TRBD2 (6 bases each). V lost 7 bases and J lost 0, with 19 bases in between. The CDR3 is 15 amino acids. Per germline, CDR1 SQVTM and CDR2 ANQGSEA. This CDR3 is CSARKRGADSYEQYF. DNA of the CDR3: TGCAGCGCCCGTAAGAGGGGGGCCGACTCCTACGAGCAGTACTTC.

This clonotype appeared many times. CDR3 protein: CSARGTSESLYEQYF. CDR3 nucleotides: TGCAGTGCTAGGGGGACTAGCGAATCCCTCTACGAGCAGTACTTC. The genes are TRBV20-1 and TRBJ2-7; 10 nucleotides match TRBD2. The V gene end was trimmed by 3 bases and the J gene end by 3 bases; junction bases not matched to a gene: 8. The CDR3 loop spans 15 amino acids. Germline CDR1 and CDR2: DFQATT and SNEGSKA (reference sequence).